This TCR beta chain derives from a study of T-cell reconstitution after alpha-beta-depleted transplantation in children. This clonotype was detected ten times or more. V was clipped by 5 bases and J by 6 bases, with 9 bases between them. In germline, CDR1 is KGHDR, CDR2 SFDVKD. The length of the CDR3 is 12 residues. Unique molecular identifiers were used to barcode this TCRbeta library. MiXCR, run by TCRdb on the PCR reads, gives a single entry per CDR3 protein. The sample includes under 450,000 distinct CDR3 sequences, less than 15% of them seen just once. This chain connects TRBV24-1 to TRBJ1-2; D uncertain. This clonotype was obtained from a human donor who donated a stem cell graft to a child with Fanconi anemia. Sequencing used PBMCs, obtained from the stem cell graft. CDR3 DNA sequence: TGTGCCACCAGTGCTGACGGTCATGGCTACACCTTC. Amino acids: CATSADGHGYTF.